This is a list of T cell receptor beta chains from one sample in a study of blood T cell repertoires in COVID-19. Using immunoSEQ multiplex PCR, the repertoire was profiled, and TCRdb retains in-frame clones only, with some absent. The repertoire includes 200,000 to 300,000 clones, 60% to 75% of them detected once, and over 3% sits in the top ten. The sequencing sample was made of peripheral blood. These TCRs come from an elderly woman with acute or convalescent COVID-19. CDR3s include the opening cysteine and the closing phenylalanine or tryptophan. The D gene is left open where the match is weak. Clone size appears in some rows only: once, few, many, or a class for an expanded clone.

J,D,size,V,CDR3,DNA
TRBJ1-4,TRBD1,.,TRBV7-9,CASSLGRQGYEKLFF,TGTGCCAGCAGCCTAGGGAGACAGGGATATGAAAAACTGTTTTTT
TRBJ1-5,.,.,TRBV19,CASSMQGTSNQPQHF,TGTGCCAGTAGTATGCAGGGGACGAGCAATCAGCCCCAGCATTTT
TRBJ1-5,TRBD1,.,TRBV6-5,CASTLQGAGNQPQHF,TGTGCCAGCACGTTACAGGGGGCTGGCAATCAGCCCCAGCATTTT
TRBJ1-2,.,.,TRBV19,CASSEAVLFGYTF,TGTGCCAGTAGTGAGGCCGTTCTTTTCGGCTACACCTTC
TRBJ1-1,.,.,TRBV12-3/TRBV12-4,CASSLSGGAFF,TGTGCCAGCAGTTTGTCGGGAGGAGCTTTCTTT
TRBJ1-6,TRBD1,.,TRBV5-1,CASSPRNPGQGLNSPLHF,TGCGCCAGCAGCCCGAGAAACCCGGGACAGGGTTTGAATTCACCCCTCCACTTT
TRBJ2-5,TRBD2,.,TRBV5-6,CASSLFGRGFETQYF,TGTGCCAGCAGCTTGTTCGGGAGGGGATTTGAGACCCAGTACTTC
TRBJ1-1,.,.,TRBV4-1,CASSIFTGYTEAFF,TGCGCCAGCAGCATCTTTACAGGGTACACTGAAGCTTTCTTT
TRBJ1-5,.,.,TRBV10-3,CAISETQQHQPQHF,TGTGCCATCAGTGAGACACAGCAACATCAGCCCCAGCATTTT
TRBJ2-2,.,.,TRBV6-5,CASSYNLAVNTGELFF,TGTGCCAGCAGTTACAACTTAGCGGTGAACACCGGGGAGCTGTTTTTT
TRBJ1-1,.,.,TRBV4-3,CASSQGGYPFF,TGCGCCAGCAGCCAAGGCGGCTACCCTTTCTTT
TRBJ1-2,.,.,TRBV6-1,CASSEQGPSNYGYTF,TGTGCCAGCAGTGAACAGGGGCCCTCAAACTATGGCTACACCTTC
TRBJ1-4,.,.,TRBV19,CASSIWGRRENEKLFF,TGTGCCAGTAGTATTTGGGGCCGGAGGGAAAATGAAAAACTGTTTTTT
TRBJ1-2,.,.,TRBV21-1,CASSKARTGLVPGLYGYTF,TGTGCCAGCAGCAAAGCGAGGACAGGGCTCGTTCCGGGGCTATATGGCTACACCTTC
TRBJ2-2,TRBD2,few,TRBV11-2,CASSPSGRSTGELFF,TGTGCCAGCAGCCCCAGCGGGAGGTCCACCGGGGAGCTGTTTTTT
TRBJ2-7,.,few,TRBV15,CATSRVGGQGVHEQYF,TGTGCCACCAGCAGAGTCGGGGGTCAGGGGGTCCACGAGCAGTACTTC
TRBJ2-6,.,.,TRBV6-2/TRBV6-3,CASSDRTSGANVLTF,TGTGCCAGCAGTGACCGGACTTCTGGGGCCAACGTCCTGACTTTC
TRBJ2-5,TRBD2,.,TRBV7-2,CASSPRPRGASQETQYF,TGTGCCAGCAGCCCCCGGCCGCGGGGGGCGTCCCAAGAGACCCAGTACTTC
TRBJ2-1,.,.,TRBV15,CATSRDIVEQFF,TGTGCCACCAGCAGAGATATAGTTGAGCAGTTCTTC
TRBJ2-5,.,.,TRBV3-1/TRBV3-2,CASSLLGVQETQYF,TGTGCCAGCAGCCTCCTCGGTGTGCAAGAGACCCAGTACTTC
TRBJ2-1,TRBD1,.,TRBV30,CAWSWTGGYNEQFF,TGTGCCTGGAGTTGGACAGGGGGGTACAATGAGCAGTTCTTC
TRBJ2-1,.,few,TRBV11-1,CASSPQGGSYNEQFF,TGTGCCAGCAGCCCACAGGGTGGGTCCTACAATGAGCAGTTCTTC
TRBJ1-3,.,.,TRBV5-1,CASSLGGIGNTIYF,TGCGCCAGCAGCTTGGGAGGGATTGGAAACACCATATATTTT
TRBJ2-1,TRBD1,.,TRBV20-1,CSASSGGNYNEQFF,TGCAGTGCTAGTTCAGGGGGAAACTACAATGAGCAGTTCTTC
TRBJ2-3,TRBD1,.,TRBV6-1,CASSDPGQGADTQYF,TGTGCCAGCAGTGATCCGGGACAGGGAGCAGATACGCAGTATTTT
TRBJ2-1,TRBD1,.,TRBV19,CASSIRLYPGGGLRDEQFF,TGTGCCAGTAGTATACGCCTCTATCCAGGGGGCGGATTAAGAGATGAGCAGTTCTTC
TRBJ2-3,TRBD1,.,TRBV24-1,CATSPGTGSDTQYF,TGTGCCACCAGCCCCGGGACAGGGTCAGATACGCAGTATTTT
TRBJ1-5,.,.,TRBV19,CASRGGYQPQHF,TGTGCATCCCGGGGAGGTTATCAGCCCCAGCATTTT
TRBJ2-1,TRBD1,.,TRBV15,CATSREGQGTYNEQFF,TGTGCCACCAGCAGGGAGGGACAGGGAACCTACAATGAGCAGTTCTTC
TRBJ1-1,.,.,TRBV19,CASMQGSTLNTEAFF,TGTGCCAGTATGCAGGGGTCCACCTTGAACACTGAAGCTTTCTTT
TRBJ2-1,.,.,TRBV7-2,CASSLGGTQQFF,TGTGCCAGCAGCTTAGGTGGGACTCAGCAGTTCTTC
TRBJ1-5,TRBD1,.,TRBV30,CAWSVTGGRGNQPQHF,TGTGCCTGGAGTGTAACAGGGGGCCGTGGCAATCAGCCCCAGCATTTT